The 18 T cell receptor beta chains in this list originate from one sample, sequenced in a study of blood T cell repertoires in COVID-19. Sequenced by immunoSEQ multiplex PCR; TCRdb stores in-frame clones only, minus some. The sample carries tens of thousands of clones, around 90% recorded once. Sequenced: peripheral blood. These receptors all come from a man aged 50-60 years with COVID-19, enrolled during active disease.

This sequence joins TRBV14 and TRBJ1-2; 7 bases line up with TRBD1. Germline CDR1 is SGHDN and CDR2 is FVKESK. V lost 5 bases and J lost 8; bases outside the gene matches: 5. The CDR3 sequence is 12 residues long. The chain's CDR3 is CASSLQGKGYTF. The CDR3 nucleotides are TGTGCCAGCAGCTTACAGGGGAAAGGCTACACCTTC.

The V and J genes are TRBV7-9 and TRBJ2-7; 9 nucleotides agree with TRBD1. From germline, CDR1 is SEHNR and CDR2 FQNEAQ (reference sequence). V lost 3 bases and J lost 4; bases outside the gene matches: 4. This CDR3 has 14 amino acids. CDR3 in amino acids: CASSFGDRAYEQYF. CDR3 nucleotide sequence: TGTGCCAGCAGCTTTGGGGACAGGGCGTACGAGCAGTACTTC.

The CDR3 loop reads CASSEVAGVAFYEQYF. The CDR3 nucleotides are TGTGCCAGCAGTGAAGTCGCGGGGGTGGCCTTCTACGAGCAGTACTTC. The rearrangement links TRBV6-1 to TRBJ2-7; 7 bases match TRBD2. The germline gives CDR1 MNHNS, CDR2 SASEGT. J gave up 3 bases and V 1 base, and 9 bases lay outside the gene matches. The CDR3 length is 16 residues.

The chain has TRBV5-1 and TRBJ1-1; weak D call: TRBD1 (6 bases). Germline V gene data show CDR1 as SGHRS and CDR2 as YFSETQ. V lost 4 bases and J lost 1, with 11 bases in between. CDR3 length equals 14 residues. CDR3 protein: CASSRDRQNTEAFF. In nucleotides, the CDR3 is TGCGCCAGCAGCCGAGACAGGCAGAACACTGAAGCTTTCTTT.

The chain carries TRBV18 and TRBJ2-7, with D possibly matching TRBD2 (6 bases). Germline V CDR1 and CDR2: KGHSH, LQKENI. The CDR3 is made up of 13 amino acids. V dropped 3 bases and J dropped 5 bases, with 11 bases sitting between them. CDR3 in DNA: TGTGCCAGCTCACCGCCGGGAGTTAACGAGCAGTACTTC. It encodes CASSPPGVNEQYF. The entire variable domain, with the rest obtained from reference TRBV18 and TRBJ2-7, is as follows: NAGVMQNPRHLVRRRGQEARLRCSPMKGHSHVYWYRQLPEEGLKFMVYLQKENIIDESGMPKERFSAEFPKEGPSILRIQQVVRGDSAAYFCASSPPGVNEQYFGPGTRLTVT.

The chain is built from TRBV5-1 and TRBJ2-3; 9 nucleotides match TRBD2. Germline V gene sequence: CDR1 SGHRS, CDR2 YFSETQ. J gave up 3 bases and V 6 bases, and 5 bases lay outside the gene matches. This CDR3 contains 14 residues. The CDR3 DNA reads TGCGCCAGCACCTTAGCGGGAGTAACAGATACGCAGTATTTT. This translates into CASTLAGVTDTQYF.

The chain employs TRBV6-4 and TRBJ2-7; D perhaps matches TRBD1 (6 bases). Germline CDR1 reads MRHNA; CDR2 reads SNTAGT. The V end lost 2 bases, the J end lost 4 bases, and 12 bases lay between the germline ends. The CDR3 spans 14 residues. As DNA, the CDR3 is TGTGCCAGCAGTGACCCGGGACACGATTACGAGCAGTACTTC. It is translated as CASSDPGHDYEQYF.

CDR3 sequence: CASSLTGAGNTIYF. The CDR3 DNA is TGTGCCAGCAGCTTGACAGGGGCTGGAAACACCATATATTTT. The chain recombines TRBV6-5 with TRBJ1-3; TRBD1 aligns across 8 bases. Germline CDR1 reads MNHEY; CDR2 reads SVGAGI. The CDR3 spans 14 residues. After removal of 6 bases from V and 2 bases from J, the junction contained 3 bases not matched to a gene.

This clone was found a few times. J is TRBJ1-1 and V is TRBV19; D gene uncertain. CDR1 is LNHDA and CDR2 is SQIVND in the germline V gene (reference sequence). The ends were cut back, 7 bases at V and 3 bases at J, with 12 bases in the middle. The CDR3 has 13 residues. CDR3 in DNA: TGTGCCAGTACCCATCGGGGAGACACTGAAGCTTTCTTT. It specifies CASTHRGDTEAFF.

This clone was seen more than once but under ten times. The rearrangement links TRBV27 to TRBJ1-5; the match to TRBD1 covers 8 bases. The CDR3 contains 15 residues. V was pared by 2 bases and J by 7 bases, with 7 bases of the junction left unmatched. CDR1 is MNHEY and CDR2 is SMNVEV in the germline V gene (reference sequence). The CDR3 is CASSLLDRTGQPQHF. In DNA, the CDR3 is TGTGCCAGCAGTTTACTTGATAGGACAGGGCAGCCCCAGCATTTT.

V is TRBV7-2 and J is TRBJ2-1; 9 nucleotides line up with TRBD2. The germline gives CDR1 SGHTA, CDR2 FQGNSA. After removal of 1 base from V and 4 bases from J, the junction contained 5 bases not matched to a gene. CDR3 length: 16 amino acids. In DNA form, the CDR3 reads TGTGCCAGCAGCTTAGATGGCGGGGGGGGGTACAATGAGCAGTTCTTC. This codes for CASSLDGGGGYNEQFF.

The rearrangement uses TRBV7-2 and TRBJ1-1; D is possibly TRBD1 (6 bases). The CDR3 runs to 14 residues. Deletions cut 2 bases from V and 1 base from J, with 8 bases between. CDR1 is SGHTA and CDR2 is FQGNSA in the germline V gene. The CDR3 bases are TGTGCCAGCAGCTTAAGACAGGAGAACACTGAAGCTTTCTTT. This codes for CASSLRQENTEAFF. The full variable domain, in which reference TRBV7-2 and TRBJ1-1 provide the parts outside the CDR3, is GAGVSQSPSNKVTEKGKDVELRCDPISGHTALYWYRQSLGQGLEFLIYFQGNSAPDKSGLPSDRFSAERTGGSVSTLTIQRTQQEDSAVYLCASSLRQENTEAFFGQGTRLTVV.

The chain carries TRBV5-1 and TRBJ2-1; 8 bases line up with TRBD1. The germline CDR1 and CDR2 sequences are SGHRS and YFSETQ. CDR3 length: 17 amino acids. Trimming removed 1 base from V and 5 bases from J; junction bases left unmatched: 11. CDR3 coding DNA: TGCGCCAGCAGCTTGCCCGCCGGGACAGGCTCTAACAATGAGCAGTTCTTC. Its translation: CASSLPAGTGSNNEQFF.

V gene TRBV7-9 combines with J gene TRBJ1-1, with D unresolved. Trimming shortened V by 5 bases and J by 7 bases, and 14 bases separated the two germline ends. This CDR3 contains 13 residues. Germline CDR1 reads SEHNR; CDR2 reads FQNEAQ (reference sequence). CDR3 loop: CASSAQTLGEAFF. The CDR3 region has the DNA TGTGCCAGCAGCGCTCAGACCCTAGGTGAAGCTTTCTTT.

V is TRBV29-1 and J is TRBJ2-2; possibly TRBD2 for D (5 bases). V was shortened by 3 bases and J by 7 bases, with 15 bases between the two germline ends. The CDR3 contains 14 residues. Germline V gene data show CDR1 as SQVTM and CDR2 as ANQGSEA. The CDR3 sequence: CSVDGVGISGELFF. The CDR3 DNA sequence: TGCAGCGTTGATGGGGTCGGGATAAGCGGGGAGCTGTTTTTT.

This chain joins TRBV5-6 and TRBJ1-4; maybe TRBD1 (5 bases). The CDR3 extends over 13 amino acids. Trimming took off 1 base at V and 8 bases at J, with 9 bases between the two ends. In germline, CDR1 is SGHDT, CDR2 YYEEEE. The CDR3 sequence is CASSLTGREKLFF. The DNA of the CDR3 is TGTGCCAGCAGCTTGACAGGACGGGAAAAACTGTTTTTT.

The CDR3: CASSRGAGAPHEQYF. The CDR3 DNA sequence: TGTGCCAGCAGCCGAGGGGCAGGGGCCCCGCACGAGCAGTACTTC. V and J are TRBV6-5 and TRBJ2-7, with D possibly matching TRBD1 (6 bases). Germline values: CDR1 MNHEY, CDR2 SVGAGI. V was pared by 6 bases and J by 5 bases, with 20 bases between. The CDR3 sequence is 15 residues long.

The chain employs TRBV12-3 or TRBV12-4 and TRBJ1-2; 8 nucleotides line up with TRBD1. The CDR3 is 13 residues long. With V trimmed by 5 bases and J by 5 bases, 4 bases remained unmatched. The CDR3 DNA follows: TGTGCCAGCAGTCCGGACAGGGAGTATGGCTACACCTTC. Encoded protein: CASSPDREYGYTF.